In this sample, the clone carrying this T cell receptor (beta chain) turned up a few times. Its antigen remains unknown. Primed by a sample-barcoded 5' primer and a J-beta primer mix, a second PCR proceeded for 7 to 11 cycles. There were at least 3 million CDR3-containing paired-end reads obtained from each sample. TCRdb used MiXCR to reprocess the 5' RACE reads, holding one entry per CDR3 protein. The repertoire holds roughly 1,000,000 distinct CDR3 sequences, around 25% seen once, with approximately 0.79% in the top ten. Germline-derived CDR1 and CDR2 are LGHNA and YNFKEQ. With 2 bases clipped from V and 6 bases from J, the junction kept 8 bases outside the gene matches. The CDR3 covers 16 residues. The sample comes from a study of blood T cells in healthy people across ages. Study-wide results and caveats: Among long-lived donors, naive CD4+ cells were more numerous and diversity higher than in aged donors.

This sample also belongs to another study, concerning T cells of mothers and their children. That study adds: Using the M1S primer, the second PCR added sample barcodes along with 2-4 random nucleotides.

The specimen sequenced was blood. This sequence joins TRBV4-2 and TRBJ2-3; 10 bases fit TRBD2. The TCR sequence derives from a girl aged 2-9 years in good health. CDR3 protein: CASSQPYSGGRDTQYF. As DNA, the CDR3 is TGTGCCAGCAGCCAACCCTATAGCGGGGGGAGGGATACGCAGTATTTT.